This T cell receptor (beta chain) derives from a study of cytomegalovirus exposure and HLA in healthy donors. This clone was observed once. V lost 10 bases to trimming and J lost 0 bases, with 13 bases between them. Germline CDR1 and CDR2: SNHLY and FYNNEI. The CDR3 has 14 residues. 60 Vbeta and 13 Jbeta primers were used in PCR. Profiled with immunoSEQ multiplex PCR; TCRdb holds only in-frame clones, not every one. The sample lists 150,000 to 200,000 clones, approximately 84% occurring once. This chain joins TRBV2 and TRBJ1-3; D not certain. The receptor was derived from a boy aged 5-17 years in good health and CMV-seronegative. The sequencing sample was made of PBMCs. The CDR3 loop reads CAKARQLSGNTIYF. CDR3 DNA sequence: TGTGCCAAGGCCAGGCAACTCTCTGGAAACACCATATATTTT.